This entry features one T cell receptor beta chain sequence. The antigen is unknown. The record originates from a study of cytomegalovirus exposure and HLA in healthy donors. General study points: Reportedly, cytomegalovirus status was diagnosed with high sensitivity and specificity. Most subjects' HLA-A and HLA-B alleles were reportedly predicted from TCR beta sequences.

Primers for the PCR totalled 60 Vbeta and 13 Jbeta. Profiling relied on immunoSEQ multiplex PCR, and the TCRdb table lists in-frame clones only, not all of them. The sample contains hundreds of thousands of clones, 70% to 85% of which appear only once. This CDR3 has 13 residues. Germline V gives CDR1 GTSNPN, CDR2 SVGIG (reference sequence). Trimming took off 0 bases at V and 3 bases at J, with 8 bases between the two ends. V usage is TRBV30 and J usage is TRBJ1-1; D call uncertain. The sequence was obtained from a woman aged 55-69 years in good health and CMV-seropositive. The specimen was PBMCs. CDR3 nucleotide sequence: TGTGCCTGGAGTGTACGGGAATACACTGAAGCTTTCTTT. Its translation is CAWSVREYTEAFF.